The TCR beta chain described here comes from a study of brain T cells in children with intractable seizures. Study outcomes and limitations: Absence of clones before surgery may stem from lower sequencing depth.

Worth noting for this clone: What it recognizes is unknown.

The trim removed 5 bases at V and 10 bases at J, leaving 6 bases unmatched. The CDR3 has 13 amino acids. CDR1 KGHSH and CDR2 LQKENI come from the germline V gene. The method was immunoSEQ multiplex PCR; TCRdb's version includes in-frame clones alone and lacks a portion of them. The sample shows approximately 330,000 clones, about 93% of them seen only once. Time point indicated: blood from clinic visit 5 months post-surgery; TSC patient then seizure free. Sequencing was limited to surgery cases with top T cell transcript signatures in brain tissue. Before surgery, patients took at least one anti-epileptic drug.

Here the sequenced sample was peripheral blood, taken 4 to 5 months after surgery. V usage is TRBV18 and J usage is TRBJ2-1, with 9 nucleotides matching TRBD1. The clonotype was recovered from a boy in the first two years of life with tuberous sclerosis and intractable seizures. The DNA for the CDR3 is TGTGCCAGCTCAGTCACAGGGGGCAGGGAGCAGTTCTTC. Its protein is CASSVTGGREQFF.